The clone carrying this T cell receptor (beta chain) was observed a few times. The CDR3 is 11 amino acids. V was shortened by 7 bases and J by 8 bases, with 11 bases between the two germline ends. Per germline, CDR1 LNHDA and CDR2 SQIVND (reference sequence). This sample is part of a study of T cell changes during pregnancy in multiple sclerosis. TCRdb's copy holds only in-frame clones and misses some; the assay was immunoSEQ multiplex PCR. Of 40,000 to 60,000 clones listed, about 90% are singletons. The sample in question was peripheral blood, obtained in the first trimester of pregnancy. The V and J genes are TRBV19 and TRBJ1-2; D possibly corresponds to TRBD1 (5 bases). The receptor's source is a female donor in good health, enrolled as a control in a pregnancy study. This CDR3 reads CASNQGVGYTF. DNA of the CDR3: TGTGCCAGTAATCAGGGTGTGGGCTACACCTTC.